This TCR beta chain was found in a study of shared clonotypes between healthy human individuals. In the study overall: Donors had three CD4 naive, three CD4 memory, two CD8 naive and one CD8 memory plate apiece.

This clone was detected only once. V gave up 5 bases and J gave up 15 bases, with 26 bases separating them. Germline-derived CDR1 and CDR2 are SGHVS and FQNEAQ. This CDR3 comprises 15 residues. Profiled with immunoSEQ multiplex PCR; TCRdb holds only in-frame clones, not every one. In the table there are roughly 640,000 clones, less than 98% of which are singletons. This TCR came from a woman in her 30s in good health. The rearrangement links TRBV7-8 to TRBJ1-3; D is perhaps TRBD1 (5 bases). Sequenced input: naive CD4+ T cells sorted from blood. The subset denotes: CD45RA+ positively selected. CDR3 protein: CASSPRVAGSSITYF. The CDR3 nucleotides read TGTGCCAGCAGCCCTAGGGTGGCAGGGTCCTCTATCACATATTTT. Combining the CDR3 with reference TRBV7-8 and TRBJ1-3 gives the whole variable domain GAGVSQSPRYKVAKRGQDVALRCDPISGHVSLFWYQQALGQGPEFLTYFQNEAQLDKSGLPSDRFFAERPEGSVSTLKIQRTQQEDSAVYLCASSPRVAGSSITYFGEGSWLTVV.